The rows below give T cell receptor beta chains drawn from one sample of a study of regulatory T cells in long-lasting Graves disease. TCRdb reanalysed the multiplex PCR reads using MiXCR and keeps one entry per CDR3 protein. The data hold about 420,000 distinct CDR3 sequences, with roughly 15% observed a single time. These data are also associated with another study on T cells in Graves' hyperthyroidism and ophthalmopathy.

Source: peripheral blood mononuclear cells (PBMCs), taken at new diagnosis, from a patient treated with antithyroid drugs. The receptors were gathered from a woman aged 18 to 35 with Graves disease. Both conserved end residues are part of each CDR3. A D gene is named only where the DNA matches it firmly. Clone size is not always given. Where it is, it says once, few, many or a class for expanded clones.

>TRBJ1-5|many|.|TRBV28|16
CASSLSRQTSNQPQHF
TGTGCCAGCAGTTTATCCAGACAGACTAGCAATCAGCCCCAGCATTTT
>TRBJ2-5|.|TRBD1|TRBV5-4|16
CASSPSWTGGAETQYF
TGTGCCAGCAGCCCATCCTGGACAGGGGGAGCCGAGACCCAGTACTTC
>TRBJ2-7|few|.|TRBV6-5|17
CASSYSIAGQRVGEQYF
TGTGCCAGCAGTTACTCGATAGCGGGACAGAGAGTTGGCGAGCAGTACTTC
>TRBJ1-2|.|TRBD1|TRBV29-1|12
CSVSGTGYGYTF
TGCAGCGTTTCCGGGACAGGATATGGCTACACCTTC
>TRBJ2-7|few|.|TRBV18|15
CASSPSAGQSYEQYF
TGTGCCAGCTCACCCAGTGCAGGGCAGTCCTACGAGCAGTACTTC
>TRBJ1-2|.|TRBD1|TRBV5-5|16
CASSSRTGGSNYGYTF
TGTGCCAGCAGCTCTAGGACAGGAGGCTCTAACTATGGCTACACCTTC
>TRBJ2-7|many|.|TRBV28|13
CASSFSGTGEQYF
TGTGCCAGCAGTTTTTCAGGGACCGGCGAGCAGTACTTC
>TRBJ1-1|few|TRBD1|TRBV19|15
CASSLGTEDGTEAFF
TGTGCCAGTAGTCTCGGGACAGAGGATGGCACTGAAGCTTTCTTT
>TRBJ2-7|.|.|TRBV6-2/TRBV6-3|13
CASSSPRDFKQYF
TGTGCCAGCAGTTCCCCGAGGGACTTCAAGCAGTACTTC
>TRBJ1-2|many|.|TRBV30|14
CAWTVDQFVYGYTF
TGTGCCTGGACCGTAGACCAGTTTGTCTATGGCTACACCTTC
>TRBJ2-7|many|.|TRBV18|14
CASSPLDSSYEQYF
TGTGCCAGCTCACCCCTGGACAGCTCCTACGAGCAGTACTTC
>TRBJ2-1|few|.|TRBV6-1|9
CAMPIEQFF
TGTGCCATGCCCATTGAGCAGTTCTTC
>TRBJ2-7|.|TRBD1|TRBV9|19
CASSVARLDWDRGPYEQYF
TGTGCCAGCAGCGTAGCGCGACTAGACTGGGACAGGGGACCCTACGAGCAGTACTTC
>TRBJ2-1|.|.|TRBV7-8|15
CASSLVRESSNVQFF
TGTGCCAGCAGCTTAGTGCGAGAGTCCTCCAATGTGCAGTTCTTC
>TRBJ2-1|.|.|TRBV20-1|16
CSARDLTEPLHNEQFF
TGCAGTGCTAGAGATTTGACGGAACCTCTCCACAATGAGCAGTTCTTC
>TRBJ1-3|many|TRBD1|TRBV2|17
CARRSRQGAVSGNTIYF
TGTGCGCGAAGAAGCCGACAGGGTGCGGTCTCTGGAAACACCATATATTTT
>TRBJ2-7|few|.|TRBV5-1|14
CASSEAGIGYEQYF
TGCGCCAGCAGCGAGGCCGGAATCGGCTACGAGCAGTACTTC
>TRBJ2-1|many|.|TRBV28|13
CASSLGGGTEQFF
TGTGCCAGCAGCCTGGGGGGCGGGACAGAGCAGTTCTTC
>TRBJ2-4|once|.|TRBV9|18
CASGRHRADELAKNIQYF
TGTGCCAGCGGGAGACACAGGGCCGATGAACTAGCCAAAAACATTCAGTACTTC
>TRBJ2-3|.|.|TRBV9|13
CASSFDWGDTQYF
TGTGCCAGCAGCTTCGACTGGGGGGATACGCAGTATTTT
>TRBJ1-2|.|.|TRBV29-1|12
CSVAQLGGPYTF
TGCAGCGTAGCCCAACTGGGGGGCCCTTACACCTTC
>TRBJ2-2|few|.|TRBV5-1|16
CASSLMPDFNTRELFF
TGCGCCAGCAGCTTGATGCCGGACTTTAACACCCGGGAGCTGTTTTTT
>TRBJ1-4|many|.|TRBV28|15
CASSSTGTTNEKLFF
TGTGCCAGCAGTTCAACCGGTACAACTAATGAAAAACTGTTTTTT
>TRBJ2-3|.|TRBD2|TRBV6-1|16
CASSALMSGGTDTQYF
TGTGCCAGCAGCGCGTTGATGAGCGGGGGCACAGATACGCAGTATTTT
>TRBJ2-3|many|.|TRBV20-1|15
CSARGVASAFSTQYF
TGCAGTGCTAGAGGGGTAGCGTCCGCCTTTAGTACGCAGTATTTT
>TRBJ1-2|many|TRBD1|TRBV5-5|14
CASRPTGTSGGYTF
TGTGCCAGCAGGCCGACAGGGACGTCCGGAGGCTACACCTTC
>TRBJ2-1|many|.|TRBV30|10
CAWMGVGQFF
TGTGCCTGGATGGGGGTGGGGCAGTTCTTC
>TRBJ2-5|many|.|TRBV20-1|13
CSATGRIAETQYF
TGCAGTGCTACAGGGCGGATCGCGGAGACCCAGTACTTC
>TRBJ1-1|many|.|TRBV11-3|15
CASSLEAGKGGEAFF
TGTGCCAGCAGCTTAGAGGCAGGGAAGGGCGGTGAAGCTTTCTTT
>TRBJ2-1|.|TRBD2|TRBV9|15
CASSPQREGLNEQFF
TGTGCCAGCAGCCCCCAGCGGGAGGGCCTCAATGAGCAGTTCTTC
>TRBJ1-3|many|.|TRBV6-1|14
CASSDTRAGNTIYF
TGTGCCAGCAGTGATACCAGGGCTGGAAACACCATATATTTT
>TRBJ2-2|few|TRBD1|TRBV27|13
CASTTGVTGELFF
TGTGCCAGCACAACAGGGGTGACCGGGGAGCTGTTTTTT
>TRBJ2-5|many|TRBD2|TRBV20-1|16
CSASPVMGEGEETQYF
TGCAGTGCTAGCCCGGTCATGGGGGAGGGAGAGGAGACCCAGTACTTC